The 30 T cell receptor beta chains in this list originate from one sample, sequenced in a study of OX40 agonist ivuxolimab in advanced cancers. Produced via immunoSEQ multiplex PCR; TCRdb's table is partial and in-frame only. The table includes about 82,000 clones, around 85% detected once. Sequences were derived from CD4+ or CD8+ T cells sorted from blood, sampled in a trial of the OX40 agonist ivuxolimab. These receptor sequences come from an adult with an advanced solid tumor such as melanoma, head and neck, liver or kidney cancer.

This chain joins TRBV18 and TRBJ2-3; D is undetermined. This CDR3 has 14 residues. Germline V gives CDR1 KGHSH, CDR2 LQKENI. Trimming stripped 1 base from V and 5 bases from J, with 10 bases between. CDR3 sequence: CASSPQRVRDTQYF. In DNA form, the CDR3 reads TGTGCCAGCTCACCACAGAGAGTTCGAGATACGCAGTATTTT.

The V call is TRBV9, the J call TRBJ2-5, with 10 bases that match TRBD2. Trimming removed 2 bases from V and 4 bases from J; junction bases left unmatched: 8. Germline V gene sequence: CDR1 SGDLS, CDR2 YYNGEE. This CDR3 has 16 amino acids. The CDR3 nucleotides read TGTGCCAGCAGCGTCAGCGGGGGGGCCGTCCCAGAGACCCAGTACTTC. It codes for CASSVSGGAVPETQYF.

The rearrangement uses TRBV15 and TRBJ2-1; D uncertain. The V gene lost 0 bases and the J gene lost 7 bases, with 7 bases spanning the gap. Germline V gene lookup returns CDR1 LNHNV and CDR2 YYDKDF (reference sequence). This CDR3 is 13 amino acids long. CDR3 sequence: CATSRDRSNEQFF. The DNA for the CDR3 is TGTGCCACCAGCAGAGATAGGAGTAATGAGCAGTTCTTC.

This chain connects TRBV7-2 to TRBJ2-2; 10 nucleotides align to TRBD2. V lost 3 bases to trimming and J lost 9 bases; unmatched junction nucleotides: 4. The V gene's germline CDR1 is SGHTA and CDR2 FQGNSA. The CDR3 runs 14 residues. The CDR3 nucleotides are TGTGCCAGCAGCTTGGCTAGCGGGAGTTGGGAGCTGTTTTTT. Its translation: CASSLASGSWELFF.

This chain connects TRBV14 to TRBJ2-3, with 12 bases fitting TRBD2. The CDR3 is 16 residues long. Germline V lookup: CDR1 SGHDN, CDR2 FVKESK. V was clipped by 5 bases and J by 2 bases; unmatched bases: 5. The CDR3 loop reads CASSVLAGGVTDTQYF. CDR3 coding DNA: TGTGCCAGCAGCGTACTAGCGGGGGGTGTCACAGATACGCAGTATTTT.

V is TRBV30 and J is TRBJ2-2, with D possibly being TRBD1 (6 bases). The germline V gene has CDR1 GTSNPN and CDR2 SVGIG (reference sequence). The CDR3 totals 18 residues. The V end was cut by 0 bases, the J end by 3 bases, with 20 bases between. CDR3 loop: CAWSVPNQKDRHTGELFF. In DNA, the CDR3 is TGTGCCTGGAGTGTACCCAACCAAAAGGACAGACACACCGGGGAGCTGTTTTTT.

This rearrangement joins TRBV5-1 to TRBJ1-2; D is unclear. Trimming left V 3 bases short and J 8 bases short, with 14 bases between. The germline V gene has CDR1 SGHRS and CDR2 YFSETQ. The CDR3 sequence is 13 residues long. CDR3 nucleotide sequence: TGCGCCAGCAGCTCGGACCCAACGAGCGGCTACACCTTC. As protein: CASSSDPTSGYTF. The whole variable domain, filled in from reference TRBV5-1 and TRBJ1-2, reads KAGVTQTPRYLIKTRGQQVTLSCSPISGHRSVSWYQQTPGQGLQFLFEYFSETQRNKGNFPGRFSGRQFSNSRSEMNVSTLELGDSALYLCASSSDPTSGYTFGSGTRLTVV.

The V call is TRBV20-1, the J call TRBJ2-4; D is uncertain. Germline lookup yields CDR1 DFQATT and CDR2 SNEGSKA (reference sequence). V lost 3 bases to trimming and J lost 9 bases, with 9 bases between them. This CDR3 has 11 amino acids. The CDR3 coding sequence is TGCAGTGCTAGCCATACTTTCATTCAGTACTTC. This gives the protein CSASHTFIQYF.

J is TRBJ2-5 and V is TRBV7-9; the D gene is possibly TRBD2 (6 bases). The CDR3 extends over 18 amino acids. Trimming removed 6 bases from V and 5 bases from J, with 28 bases in between. CDR1 is SEHNR, CDR2 FQNEAQ, per germline (reference sequence). CDR3 amino acids: CASSYARGSEPGVETQYF. The CDR3 bases are TGTGCCAGCAGTTACGCCCGGGGCTCTGAACCGGGGGTTGAGACCCAGTACTTC. Supplemented by reference TRBV7-9 and TRBJ2-5, the full variable domain reads DTGVSQNPRHKITKRGQNVTFRCDPISEHNRLYWYRQTLGQGPEFLTYFQNEAQLEKSRLLSDRFSAERPKGSFSTLEIQRTEQGDSAMYLCASSYARGSEPGVETQYFGPGTRLLVL.

V gene TRBV28 combines with J gene TRBJ2-2, with D possibly matching TRBD1 (6 bases). The CDR3 consists of 14 residues. V lost 7 bases and J 4 bases, leaving 13 bases between the germline ends. CDR1 and CDR2 from the germline V gene are MDHEN and SYDVKM. In nucleotides, the CDR3 is TGTGCCAGCATCCGACAGGAAAGCACCGGGGAGCTGTTTTTT. Translation gives CASIRQESTGELFF.

This chain joins TRBV27 and TRBJ2-7, with 10 bases lining up with TRBD1. The CDR3 runs 18 residues. V was pared by 3 bases and J by 5 bases, with 16 bases of the junction left unmatched. In germline, CDR1 is MNHEY, CDR2 SMNVEV (reference sequence). CDR3 coding DNA: TGTGCCAGCAGTTTTCGAGCTCTCGGGACAGGGGCCATAAACGAGCAGTACTTC. Protein product: CASSFRALGTGAINEQYF.

This clone was found once. V gene TRBV4-3 combines with J gene TRBJ2-1, with 7 bases lining up with TRBD2. Trimming at V came to 0 bases and at J to 0 bases, leaving 14 bases not matched to a gene. From germline, CDR1 is LGHNA and CDR2 YSLEER. The CDR3 has 20 residues. CDR3 sequence: CASSQDASGVFSSSYNEQFF. The CDR3 DNA follows: TGCGCCAGCAGCCAAGATGCTAGCGGAGTGTTTTCAAGCTCCTACAATGAGCAGTTCTTC.

The chain carries TRBV6-6 and TRBJ1-4, with D hard to call. The CDR3 extends over 12 amino acids. Germline values: CDR1 MNHNY, CDR2 SVGAGI (reference sequence). The V end lost 6 bases, the J end lost 14 bases, and 16 bases lay between the germline ends. The CDR3 reads CASRRQSGGLFF. As DNA, the CDR3 is TGTGCCAGCAGACGCCAGTCGGGAGGGCTGTTTTTT.

This sequence joins TRBV5-1 and TRBJ1-6; D ambiguous. The CDR3 length is 14 residues. Germline CDR1 SGHRS, CDR2 YFSETQ. V lost 0 bases and J lost 7, with 8 bases in between. The CDR3, as DNA: TGCGCCAGCAGCTTGGACATTCAGAATTCACCCCTCCACTTT. This sequence encodes CASSLDIQNSPLHF.

CDR3 coding DNA: TGCGCCAGCAGCCAGAGGACTAGCGGAGGCTCCTACGAGCAGTACTTC. It translates to CASSQRTSGGSYEQYF. This chain connects TRBV4-1 to TRBJ2-7; 10 bases are shared with TRBD2. The CDR3 totals 16 residues. From germline, CDR1 is MGHRA and CDR2 YSYEKL. The ends lost 3 bases at V and 0 bases at J; junction bases unmatched: 5.

The genes are TRBV2 and TRBJ2-1, with 8 bases that match TRBD1. Trimming removed 8 bases from V and 0 bases from J; junction bases left unmatched: 6. The CDR3 consists of 15 residues. The V gene's germline CDR1 is SNHLY and CDR2 FYNNEI. CDR3 in amino acids: CASGQGPTSYNEQFF. DNA for the CDR3: TGTGCCAGCGGACAGGGCCCAACCTCCTACAATGAGCAGTTCTTC.

This chain uses TRBV11-2 with TRBJ2-1; D uncertain. V was cut by 5 bases and J by 8 bases, with 13 bases left in between. The CDR3 totals 13 residues. The germline CDR1 and CDR2 sequences are SGHAT and FQNNGV. CDR3 loop: CASSRMNADEQFF. The CDR3 DNA is TGTGCCAGCAGCAGAATGAATGCGGATGAGCAGTTCTTC.

The chain has TRBV5-1 and TRBJ2-3; 10 nucleotides match TRBD1. CDR3 length: 16 residues. The germline gives CDR1 SGHRS, CDR2 YFSETQ. V was clipped by 0 bases and J by 4 bases; unmatched bases: 5. CDR3: CASSLGQGAGADTQYF. CDR3 nucleotides: TGCGCCAGCAGCTTGGGACAGGGGGCCGGGGCAGATACGCAGTATTTT.

This clone was picked up many times. CDR3 sequence (DNA): TGTGCCAGCAGACCCAAGCAGGGGGCGGGCGGGGAGCTGTTTTTT. This translates into CASRPKQGAGGELFF. V is TRBV7-9 and J is TRBJ2-2; 8 positions agree with TRBD1. There are 15 residues in the CDR3. Germline V gene lookup returns CDR1 SEHNR and CDR2 FQNEAQ (reference sequence). J was trimmed by 7 bases and V by 6 bases; bases with no gene match: 10.

This chain connects TRBV11-2 to TRBJ1-1; a possible D gene is TRBD1 (6 bases). The V end was cut by 5 bases, the J end by 1 base, with 8 bases between. The CDR3 loop spans 13 amino acids. Germline V gene data show CDR1 as SGHAT and CDR2 as FQNNGV. This CDR3 reads CASSADRNTEAFF. Here the CDR3 DNA reads TGTGCCAGCAGCGCGGACAGGAACACTGAAGCTTTCTTT.

The chain joins TRBV2 to TRBJ2-7, with D perhaps TRBD1 (6 bases). This CDR3 is 14 amino acids long. The V and J ends lost 10 bases and 0 bases respectively, with 16 bases between them. The V gene's germline CDR1 is SNHLY and CDR2 FYNNEI. The CDR3 sequence: CATVQGRSSYEQYV. In DNA form, the CDR3 reads TGTGCCACCGTACAGGGCCGAAGCTCCTACGAGCAGTACGTC.

CDR3 sequence (DNA): TGTGCCAGCAGATATGGGCAGGGTAGGAGCTATGGCTACACCTTC. Amino acid sequence: CASRYGQGRSYGYTF. The chain recombines TRBV28 with TRBJ1-2; D is perhaps TRBD1 (5 bases). Germline V gives CDR1 MDHEN, CDR2 SYDVKM. The V end was cut by 6 bases, the J end by 4 bases, with 18 bases between. The CDR3 runs 15 residues.

The rearrangement uses TRBV7-2 and TRBJ2-7; tentative D call: TRBD1 (6 bases). In germline, CDR1 is SGHTA, CDR2 FQGNSA. CDR3 size: 15 residues. V was clipped by 6 bases and J by 2 bases, with 17 bases between them. For the CDR3, the DNA is TGTGCCAGCAGAAAAAGCCGGGACACCACCTACGAGCAGTACTTC. As protein: CASRKSRDTTYEQYF.

The chain carries TRBV15 and TRBJ2-3, with D perhaps being TRBD1 or TRBD2 (5 bases each). V was pared by 7 bases and J by 6 bases, with 17 bases between. The V gene's germline CDR1 is LNHNV and CDR2 YYDKDF (reference sequence). The length of the CDR3 is 14 residues. The CDR3 region is CATTKGPRADTQYF. CDR3 in DNA: TGTGCCACCACGAAGGGACCCCGGGCCGATACGCAGTATTTT.

The V and J genes are TRBV2 and TRBJ1-1; no reliable D call. CDR3 length: 13 residues. Germline CDR1 and CDR2: SNHLY and FYNNEI. The V end was cut by 7 bases, the J end by 1 base, with 10 bases between. The CDR3 sequence is CASIFRGNTEAFF. DNA of the CDR3: TGTGCCAGCATCTTTCGCGGGAACACTGAAGCTTTCTTT.

V is TRBV28 and J is TRBJ2-5, with a weak D call TRBD1 (6 bases). Trimming stripped 8 bases from V and 4 bases from J, with 17 bases between. This CDR3 comprises 14 residues. CDR1 and CDR2 (germline): MDHEN, SYDVKM. This chain's CDR3 is CASHTPDRPETQYF. CDR3 sequence (DNA): TGTGCCAGCCATACTCCGGACAGACCAGAGACCCAGTACTTC. Together with reference TRBV28 and TRBJ2-5, the CDR3 gives the full variable domain: DVKVTQSSRYLVKRTGEKVFLECVQDMDHENMFWYRQDPGLGLRLIYFSYDVKMKEKGDIPEGYSVSREKKERFSLILESASTNQTSMYLCASHTPDRPETQYFGPGTRLLVL.

This clone is a singleton in its sample. The chain combines TRBV12-5 with TRBJ2-1, with 13 bases aligning to TRBD2. Germline CDR1 and CDR2: LGHNT and FRNRAP. The ends lost 6 bases at V and 8 bases at J; junction bases unmatched: 7. CDR3 size: 15 residues. The CDR3 protein is CASGPGTSGKDEQFF. The DNA for the CDR3 is TGTGCTAGTGGCCCAGGGACTAGCGGGAAAGATGAGCAGTTCTTC.

The genes are TRBV2 and TRBJ1-4; D might be TRBD1 (5 bases). Deletions cut 1 base from V and 9 bases from J, with 15 bases between. Germline V gives CDR1 SNHLY, CDR2 FYNNEI. The CDR3 spans 15 residues. This chain's CDR3 is CASSEVGGDGKKLFF. CDR3 nucleotides: TGTGCCAGCAGTGAAGTAGGAGGGGATGGGAAAAAACTGTTTTTT.

V and J are TRBV4-2 and TRBJ1-2, with D possibly TRBD1 on 6 matching bases. The CDR3 has 14 residues. From germline, CDR1 is LGHNA and CDR2 YNFKEQ. V gave up 1 base and J gave up 8 bases, with 14 bases separating them. CDR3 residues: CASSQVGDKNGYTF. In nucleotides, the CDR3 is TGTGCCAGCAGCCAAGTTGGGGACAAGAACGGCTACACCTTC.

This chain links TRBV5-6 with TRBJ1-2; D gene uncertain. Trimming left V 0 bases short and J 2 bases short, with 5 bases between. The CDR3 has 13 residues. From germline, CDR1 is SGHDT and CDR2 YYEEEE. In nucleotides, the CDR3 is TGTGCCAGCAGCTTGGCAGCCAACTATGGCTACACCTTC. This gives the protein CASSLAANYGYTF.